The clone carrying this T cell receptor (beta chain) was seen many times. Its target is not known. Sample time point: pre-sensitization, week 0. Described treatment: therapeutic diphenylcyclopropenone sensitization with weekly scalp DPC. This sample is drawn from a study of human T cells and chemical hapten exposure. For the study at large: Affected patients, primarily female, had alopecia areata, totalis or universalis.

This CDR3 region has 15 residues. V trimming: 6 bases; J trimming: 7 bases; junction bases outside the gene matches: 9. Study-wide points: TCRs at high frequency, those above 1 in 1000, did not change with DPC sensitization. Expanded TCRs grouped into significantly more large CDR3 similarity clusters than controls produced.

TCRdb itself ran the RACE reads through MiXCR, one entry per CDR3 protein. Seen here are approximately 320,000 distinct CDR3 sequences, about 5% observed once, and the top ten hold around 8.6%. This sequence was found in a young woman with alopecia areata. Some clones in this sample may be carry-over from other donors' samples. The chain combines TRBV12-3 or TRBV12-4 with TRBJ1-6; the match to TRBD1 covers 7 bases. Sequenced material: whole blood, taken in connection with sensitization to the hapten diphenylcyclopropenone (DPC). CDR3 loop: CASSDRAPLNSPLHF. The DNA for the CDR3 is TGTGCCAGCAGCGACAGGGCCCCCTTAAATTCACCCCTCCACTTT.